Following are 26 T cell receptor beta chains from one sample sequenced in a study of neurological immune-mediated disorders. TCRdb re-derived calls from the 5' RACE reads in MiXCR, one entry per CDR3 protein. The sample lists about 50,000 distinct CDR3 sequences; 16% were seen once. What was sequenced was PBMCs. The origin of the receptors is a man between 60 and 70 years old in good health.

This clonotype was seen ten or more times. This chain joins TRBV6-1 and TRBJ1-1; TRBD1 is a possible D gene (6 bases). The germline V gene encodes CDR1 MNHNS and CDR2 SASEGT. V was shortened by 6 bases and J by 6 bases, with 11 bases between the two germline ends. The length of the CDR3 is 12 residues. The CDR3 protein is CASSTGLAEAFF. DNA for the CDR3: TGTGCCAGCAGCACAGGGTTGGCTGAAGCTTTCTTT.

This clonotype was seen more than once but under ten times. The CDR3 here is CAISESSGGSYNEQFF. CDR3 bases: TGTGCCATCAGTGAGAGTTCAGGGGGCTCCTACAATGAGCAGTTCTTC. This chain uses TRBV10-3 with TRBJ2-1, with TRBD1 matching 7 bases. This CDR3 contains 16 residues. Germline CDR1 reads ENHRY; CDR2 reads SYGVKD. Unmatched junction bases numbered 4, after V lost 2 bases and J lost 0 bases.

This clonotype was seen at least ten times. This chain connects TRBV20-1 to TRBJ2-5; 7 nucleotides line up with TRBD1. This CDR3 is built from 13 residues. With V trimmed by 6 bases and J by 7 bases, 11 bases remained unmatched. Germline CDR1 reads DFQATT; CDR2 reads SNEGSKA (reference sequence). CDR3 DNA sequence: TGCAGTGCCCTTGGACAGGTCGCAGGGACCCAGTACTTC. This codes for CSALGQVAGTQYF.

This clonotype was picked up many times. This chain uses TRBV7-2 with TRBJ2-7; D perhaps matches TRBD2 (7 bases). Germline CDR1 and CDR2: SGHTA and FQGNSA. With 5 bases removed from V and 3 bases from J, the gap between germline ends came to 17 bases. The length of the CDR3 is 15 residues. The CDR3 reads CASSLGGAPFYEQYF. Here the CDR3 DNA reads TGTGCCAGCAGCCTGGGGGGGGCTCCTTTCTACGAGCAGTACTTC.

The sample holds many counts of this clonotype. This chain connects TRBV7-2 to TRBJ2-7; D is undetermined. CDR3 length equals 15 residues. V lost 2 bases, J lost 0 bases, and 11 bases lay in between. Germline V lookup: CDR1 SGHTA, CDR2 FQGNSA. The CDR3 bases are TGTGCCAGCAGCTTATTTTCCGCCGTCTCCTACGAGCAGTACTTC. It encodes CASSLFSAVSYEQYF.

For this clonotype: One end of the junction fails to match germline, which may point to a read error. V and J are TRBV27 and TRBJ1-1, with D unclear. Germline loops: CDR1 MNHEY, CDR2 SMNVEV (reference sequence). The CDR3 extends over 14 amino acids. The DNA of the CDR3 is TGTGCCAGCAGTTTATCGGCCCCGACACCTGAGGCTTTCTTT. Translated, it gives CASSLSAPTPEAFF.

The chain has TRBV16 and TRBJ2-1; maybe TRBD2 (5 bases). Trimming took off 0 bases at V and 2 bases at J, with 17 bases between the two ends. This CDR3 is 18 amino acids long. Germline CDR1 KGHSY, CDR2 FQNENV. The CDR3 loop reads CASSQSKGMSGAYNEQFF. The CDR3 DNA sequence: TGTGCCAGCAGCCAATCTAAGGGTATGAGCGGAGCCTACAATGAGCAGTTCTTC. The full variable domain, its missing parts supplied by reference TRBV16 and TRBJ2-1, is GEEVAQTPKHLVRGEGQKAKLYCAPIKGHSYVFWYQQVLKNEFKFLISFQNENVFDETGMPKERFSAKCLPNSPCSLEIQATKLEDSAVYFCASSQSKGMSGAYNEQFFGPGTRLTVL.

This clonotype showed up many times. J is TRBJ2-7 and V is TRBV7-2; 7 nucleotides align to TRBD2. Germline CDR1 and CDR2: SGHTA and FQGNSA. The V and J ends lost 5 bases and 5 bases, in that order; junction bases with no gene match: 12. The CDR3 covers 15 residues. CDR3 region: CASSREARGMDEQYF. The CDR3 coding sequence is TGTGCCAGCAGCCGGGAGGCCCGGGGGATGGACGAGCAGTACTTC. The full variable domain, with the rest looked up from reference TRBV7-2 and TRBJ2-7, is GAGVSQSPSNKVTEKGKDVELRCDPISGHTALYWYRQSLGQGLEFLIYFQGNSAPDKSGLPSDRFSAERTGGSVSTLTIQRTQQEDSAVYLCASSREARGMDEQYFGPGTRLTVT.

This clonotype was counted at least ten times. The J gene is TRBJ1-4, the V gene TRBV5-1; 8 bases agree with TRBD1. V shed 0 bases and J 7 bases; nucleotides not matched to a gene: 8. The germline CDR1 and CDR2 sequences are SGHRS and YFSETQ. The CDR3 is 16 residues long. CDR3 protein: CASSLDAGGAGEKLFF. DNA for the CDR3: TGCGCCAGCAGCTTGGACGCAGGGGGCGCGGGTGAAAAACTGTTTTTT.

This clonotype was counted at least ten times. CDR3 loop: CASSLSRLAVYEQYF. DNA for the CDR3: TGTGCCAGCAGCTTATCCCGGCTAGCGGTCTACGAGCAGTACTTC. This chain uses TRBV7-2 with TRBJ2-7; 7 bases match TRBD2. Germline V lookup: CDR1 SGHTA, CDR2 FQGNSA. J gave up 3 bases and V 2 bases, and 7 bases lay outside the gene matches. The CDR3 is 15 residues long.

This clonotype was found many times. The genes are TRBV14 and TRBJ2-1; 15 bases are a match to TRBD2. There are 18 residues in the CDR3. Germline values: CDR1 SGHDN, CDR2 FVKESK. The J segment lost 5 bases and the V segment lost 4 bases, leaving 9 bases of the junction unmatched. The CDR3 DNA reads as TGTGCCAGCAGCCGCAGCCCGGGACTAGCGGGAGGTCACAATGAGCAGTTCTTC. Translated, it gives CASSRSPGLAGGHNEQFF.

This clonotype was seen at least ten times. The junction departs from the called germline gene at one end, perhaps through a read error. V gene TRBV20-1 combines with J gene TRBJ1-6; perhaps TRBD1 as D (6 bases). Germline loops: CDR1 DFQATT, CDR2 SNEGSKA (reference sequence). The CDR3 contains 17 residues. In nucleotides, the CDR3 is TGCAGTGCAAGAGGGCGGGGGGGCTTCGATTATAATTCACCCCTCCACTTT. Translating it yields CSARGRGGFDYNSPLHF.

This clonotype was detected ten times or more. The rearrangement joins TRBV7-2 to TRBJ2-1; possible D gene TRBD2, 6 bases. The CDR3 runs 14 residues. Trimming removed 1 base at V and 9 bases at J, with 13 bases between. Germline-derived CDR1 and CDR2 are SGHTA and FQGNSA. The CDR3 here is CASSLGASVTEQFF. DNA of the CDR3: TGTGCCAGCAGCTTAGGGGCTAGCGTCACTGAGCAGTTCTTC.

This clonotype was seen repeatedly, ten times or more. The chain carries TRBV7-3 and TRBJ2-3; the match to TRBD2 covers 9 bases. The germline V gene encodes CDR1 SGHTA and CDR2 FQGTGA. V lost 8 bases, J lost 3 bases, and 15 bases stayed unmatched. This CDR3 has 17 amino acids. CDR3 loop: CASSLGGAGGPTDTQYF. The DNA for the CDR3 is TGTGCCAGCTCTCTAGGCGGGGCGGGAGGGCCGACAGATACGCAGTATTTT. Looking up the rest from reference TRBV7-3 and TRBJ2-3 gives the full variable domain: GAGVSQTPSNKVTEKGKYVELRCDPISGHTALYWYRQSLGQGPEFLIYFQGTGAADDSGLPNDRFFAVRPEGSVSTLKIQRTERGDSAVYLCASSLGGAGGPTDTQYFGPGTRLTVL.

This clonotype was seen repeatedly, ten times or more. In DNA, the CDR3 is TGCGCCAGCAGCGTCACAGGGGGTGCCTACGAGCAGTACTTC. The encoded protein is CASSVTGGAYEQYF. The genes are TRBV5-1 and TRBJ2-7; 8 nucleotides line up with TRBD1. In germline, CDR1 is SGHRS, CDR2 YFSETQ. With 4 bases clipped from V and 2 bases from J, the junction kept 5 bases outside the gene matches. The CDR3 is made up of 14 amino acids.

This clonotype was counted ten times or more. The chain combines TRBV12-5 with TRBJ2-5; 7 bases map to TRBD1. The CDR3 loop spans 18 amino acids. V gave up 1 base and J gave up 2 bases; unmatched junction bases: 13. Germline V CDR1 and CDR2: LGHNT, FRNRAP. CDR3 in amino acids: CASGLALGDRRGQETQYF. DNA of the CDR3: TGTGCTAGTGGTTTGGCCCTCGGGGACAGAAGGGGGCAAGAGACCCAGTACTTC.

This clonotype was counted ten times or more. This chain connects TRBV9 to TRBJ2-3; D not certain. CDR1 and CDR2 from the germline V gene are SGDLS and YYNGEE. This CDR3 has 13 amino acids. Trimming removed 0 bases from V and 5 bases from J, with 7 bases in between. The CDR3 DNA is TGTGCCAGCAGCGTAGTTGCCAGAGATACGCAGTATTTT. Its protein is CASSVVARDTQYF.

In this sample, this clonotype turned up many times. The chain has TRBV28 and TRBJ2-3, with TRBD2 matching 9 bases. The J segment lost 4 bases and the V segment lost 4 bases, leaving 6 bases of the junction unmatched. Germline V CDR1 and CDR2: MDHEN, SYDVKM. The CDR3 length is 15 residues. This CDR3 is CASSYGTSNPDTQYF. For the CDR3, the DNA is TGTGCCAGCAGTTACGGGACTAGCAACCCAGATACGCAGTATTTT.

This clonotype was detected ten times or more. The CDR3 spells CASSFTSGQDEQFF. In nucleotides, the CDR3 is TGCGCCAGCAGCTTTACTAGCGGCCAGGATGAGCAGTTCTTC. The chain has TRBV5-1 and TRBJ2-1, with 8 bases that match TRBD2. The CDR3 is 14 residues long. Germline CDR1 reads SGHRS; CDR2 reads YFSETQ. V lost 2 bases and J lost 8; bases outside the gene matches: 6.

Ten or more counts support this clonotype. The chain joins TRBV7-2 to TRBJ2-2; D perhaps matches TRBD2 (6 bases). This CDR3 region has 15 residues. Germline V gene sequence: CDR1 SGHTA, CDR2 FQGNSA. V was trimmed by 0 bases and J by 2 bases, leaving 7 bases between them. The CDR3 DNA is TGTGCCAGCAGCTTAGCCGGGACTAACACCGGGGAGCTGTTTTTT. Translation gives CASSLAGTNTGELFF.

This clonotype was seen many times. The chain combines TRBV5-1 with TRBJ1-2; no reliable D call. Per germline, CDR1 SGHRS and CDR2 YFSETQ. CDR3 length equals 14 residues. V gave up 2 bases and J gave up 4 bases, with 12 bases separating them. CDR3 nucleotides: TGCGCCAGCAGCTTCGATAGGGAGTCCTATGGCTACACCTTC. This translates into CASSFDRESYGYTF.

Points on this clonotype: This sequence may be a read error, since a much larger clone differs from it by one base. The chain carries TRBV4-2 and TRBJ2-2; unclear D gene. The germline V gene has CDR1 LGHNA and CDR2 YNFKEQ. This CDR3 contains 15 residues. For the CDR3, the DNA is TGTGCCAGCAGCCATTTTTCGAGGAACTCCGGGGAGCTGTTTTTT. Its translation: CASSHFSRNSGELFF.

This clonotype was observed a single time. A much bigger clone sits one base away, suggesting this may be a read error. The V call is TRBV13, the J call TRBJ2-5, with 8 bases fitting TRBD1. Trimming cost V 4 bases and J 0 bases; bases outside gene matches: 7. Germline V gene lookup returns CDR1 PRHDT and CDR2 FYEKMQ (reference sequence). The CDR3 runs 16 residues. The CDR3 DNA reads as TGTGCCAGCAGCTCCCCCAGGACAGGGAACCAAGAGACCCAGTACTTC. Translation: CASSSPRTGNQETQYF. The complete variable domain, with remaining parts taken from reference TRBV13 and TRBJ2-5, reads AAGVIQSPRHLIKEKRETATLKCYPIPRHDTVYWYQQGPGQDPQFLISFYEKMQSDKGSIPDRFSAQQFSDYHSELNMSSLELGDSALYFCASSSPRTGNQETQYFGPGTRLLVL.

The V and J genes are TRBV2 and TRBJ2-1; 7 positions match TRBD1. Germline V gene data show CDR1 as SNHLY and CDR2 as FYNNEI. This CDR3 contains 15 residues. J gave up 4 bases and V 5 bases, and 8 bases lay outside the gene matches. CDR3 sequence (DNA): TGTGCCAGCAGTCCGACAGGGAGAAGGTACAATGAGCAGTTCTTC. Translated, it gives CASSPTGRRYNEQFF. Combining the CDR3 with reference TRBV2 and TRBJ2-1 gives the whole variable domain EPEVTQTPSHQVTQMGQEVILRCVPISNHLYFYWYRQILGQKVEFLVSFYNNEISEKSEIFDDQFSVERPDGSNFTLKIRSTKLEDSAMYFCASSPTGRRYNEQFFGPGTRLTVL.

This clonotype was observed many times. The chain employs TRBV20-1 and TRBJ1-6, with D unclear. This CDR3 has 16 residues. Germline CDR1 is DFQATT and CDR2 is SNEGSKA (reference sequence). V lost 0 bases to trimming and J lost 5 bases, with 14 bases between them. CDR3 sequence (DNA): TGCAGTGCTAGAGAGGACGCCCCGAGCGATAATTCACCCCTCCACTTT. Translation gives CSAREDAPSDNSPLHF.

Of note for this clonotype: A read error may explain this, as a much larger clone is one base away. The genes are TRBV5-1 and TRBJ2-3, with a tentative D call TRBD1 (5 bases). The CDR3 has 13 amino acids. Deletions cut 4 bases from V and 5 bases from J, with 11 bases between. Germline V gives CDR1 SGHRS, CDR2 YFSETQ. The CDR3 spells CASSLEQGDTQYF. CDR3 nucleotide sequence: TGCGCCAGCAGCCTCGAGCAGGGAGATACGCAGTATTTT.